One sample yielded the 29 T cell receptor beta chains listed below, sequenced in a study of T cell responses to AZD1222 COVID-19 vaccine (dated by TCRdb to the early 2020s). Per the publication, the time point label means: baseline before first vaccination. Libraries were prepared through the immunoSEQ multiplex PCR assay. TCRdb mirrors the immuneACCESS table, restricted to in-frame sequences. Some clones are absent from its copies; in checked studies, under half trace to an unresolved V gene, and the reason for the others is unknown. The sample records 92,000 or so clones, around 90% of which are singletons. The top ten hold roughly 24% of the sample. Specimen: peripheral blood, collected on day 0 of AZD1222 vaccination. The source of these receptors is an adult in good health.

The genes are TRBV18 and TRBJ2-7; unclear D gene. The germline CDR1 and CDR2 sequences are KGHSH and LQKENI. CDR3 length equals 13 residues. V was shortened by 2 bases and J by 6 bases, with 11 bases between the two germline ends. Here the CDR3 reads CASSPSHLREQYF. CDR3 coding DNA: TGTGCCAGCTCACCAAGCCATCTCCGCGAGCAGTACTTC.

The CDR3 loop is CASKSREEQYF. CDR3 nucleotides: TGTGCCAGCAAGAGTCGGGAAGAGCAGTACTTC. This chain connects TRBV28 to TRBJ2-7; the D gene is possibly TRBD2 (5 bases). From germline, CDR1 is MDHEN and CDR2 SYDVKM. CDR3 length: 11 residues. V was trimmed by 7 bases and J by 7 bases, leaving 11 bases between them.

The chain uses TRBV11-3 and TRBJ2-2, with D uncertain. Looked up from germline, CDR1 is SGHNT and CDR2 is YENEEA. The CDR3 covers 12 residues. The germline V and J ends were trimmed by 6 bases and 9 bases, with 11 bases remaining between them. CDR3 DNA sequence: TGTGCCAGCAGTCGGACGGATCGGGAGCTGTTTTTT. Protein product: CASSRTDRELFF.

The chain has TRBV7-2 and TRBJ2-5, with a tentative D call TRBD1 (6 bases). This CDR3 comprises 13 residues. The V end was cut by 3 bases, the J end by 2 bases, with 7 bases between. The V gene's germline CDR1 is SGHTA and CDR2 FQGNSA. CDR3: CASSFQGQETQYF. The CDR3 DNA reads TGTGCCAGCAGCTTCCAGGGGCAAGAGACCCAGTACTTC.

The V and J genes are TRBV19 and TRBJ1-5; weak D call: TRBD1 (5 bases). The CDR3 is 15 residues long. V shed 6 bases and J shed 2 bases, with 14 bases lying between them. The germline V gene encodes CDR1 LNHDA and CDR2 SQIVND (reference sequence). In DNA, the CDR3 is TGTGCCAGTAGCAAGGGGAGGGACGGCAATCAGCCCCAGCATTTT. It is translated as CASSKGRDGNQPQHF.

This clone appeared once. V is TRBV4-3 and J is TRBJ2-1; no reliable D call. Trimming shortened V by 0 bases and J by 1 base, and 7 bases separated the two germline ends. The CDR3 runs to 15 residues. The germline gives CDR1 LGHNA, CDR2 YSLEER. This CDR3 reads CASSQDDKSYNEQFF. The CDR3 DNA is TGCGCCAGCAGCCAAGACGACAAGTCCTACAATGAGCAGTTCTTC.

The V gene is TRBV7-9, the J gene TRBJ2-1; 16 bases line up with TRBD2. With V trimmed by 5 bases and J by 8 bases, 6 bases remained unmatched. The CDR3 length is 16 residues. CDR1 and CDR2 from the germline V gene are SEHNR and FQNEAQ (reference sequence). In DNA form, the CDR3 reads TGTGCCAGCAGCGCCGGGACTAGCGGGAGGGCCTATGAGCAGTTCTTC. Translated, it gives CASSAGTSGRAYEQFF.

This clone was observed a single time. The chain recombines TRBV11-1 with TRBJ2-7, with TRBD1 matching 7 bases. The trim removed 4 bases at V and 7 bases at J, leaving 16 bases unmatched. This CDR3 is built from 16 residues. Germline values: CDR1 SGHAT, CDR2 FQDESV (reference sequence). CDR3 in DNA: TGTGCCAGCAGCTCTCCTCTACAGGGGCCCCAACCGGAGCAGTACTTC. Residues: CASSSPLQGPQPEQYF.

This sequence joins TRBV27 and TRBJ1-4, with TRBD1 as a possible D gene (6 bases). Germline-derived CDR1 and CDR2 are MNHEY and SMNVEV (reference sequence). V was pared by 5 bases and J by 7 bases, with 17 bases between. This CDR3 contains 15 residues. The CDR3 loop is CASSEWGLGGEKLFF. The CDR3 DNA reads TGTGCCAGCAGTGAGTGGGGGCTAGGGGGTGAAAAACTGTTTTTT.

This clone was observed a handful of times. The rearrangement joins TRBV5-4 to TRBJ1-1, with TRBD1 matching 11 bases. This CDR3 is 15 amino acids long. CDR1 and CDR2 from the germline V gene are SGHNT and YYREEE (reference sequence). Trimming at V came to 4 bases and at J to 5 bases, leaving 7 bases not matched to a gene. DNA for the CDR3: TGTGCCAGCAGCCTCCCGGGACAGGGGGGGACTGAAGCTTTCTTT. This gives the protein CASSLPGQGGTEAFF.

This chain connects TRBV10-3 to TRBJ2-7, with D tentatively TRBD2 (6 bases). The V gene's germline CDR1 is ENHRY and CDR2 SYGVKD. With 6 bases removed from V and 0 bases from J, the gap between germline ends came to 21 bases. The CDR3 runs 17 residues. CDR3 bases: TGTGCCATCAGCGGAAGTGTGGTAGCGGCTTACTCCTACGAGCAGTACTTC. Its protein is CAISGSVVAAYSYEQYF.

This clone was counted a single time. The V and J genes are TRBV7-3 and TRBJ2-3; no definite D call. The germline V and J ends were trimmed by 4 bases and 0 bases, with 8 bases remaining between them. CDR3 length: 14 residues. Germline V gene data show CDR1 as SGHTA and CDR2 as FQGTGA. Here the CDR3 DNA reads TGTGCCAGCAGCTCCTCTTGGAGCACAGATACGCAGTATTTT. It specifies CASSSSWSTDTQYF.

The chain employs TRBV19 and TRBJ2-7; 8 bases fit TRBD1. CDR3 length: 15 residues. V gave up 5 bases and J gave up 2 bases; unmatched junction bases: 8. Per germline, CDR1 LNHDA and CDR2 SQIVND (reference sequence). In nucleotides, the CDR3 is TGTGCCAGTAGTGACCCCGGGACAGGAACCTACGAGCAGTACTTC. It encodes CASSDPGTGTYEQYF.

V usage is TRBV11-2 and J usage is TRBJ2-5; TRBD2 matches at 7 bases. The CDR3 length is 14 residues. V dropped 5 bases and J dropped 2; count of bases not matched to a gene: 5. The germline CDR1 and CDR2 sequences are SGHAT and FQNNGV. CDR3 in amino acids: CASSLAAGQETQYF. The CDR3 nucleotides are TGTGCCAGCAGCCTAGCGGCAGGGCAAGAGACCCAGTACTTC.

The rearrangement joins TRBV2 to TRBJ2-5; TRBD1 is a possible D gene (5 bases). The CDR3 sequence is 14 residues long. CDR1 SNHLY and CDR2 FYNNEI come from the germline V gene. The V gene lost 2 bases and the J gene lost 0 bases, with 7 bases spanning the gap. The CDR3 region has the DNA TGTGCCAGCAGTGAACCAGGGAACCAAGAGACCCAGTACTTC. It specifies CASSEPGNQETQYF.

The DNA for the CDR3 is TGTGCCAGCAGACCGGGACTAGCCTCCTACGAGCAGTACTTC. This codes for CASRPGLASYEQYF. The chain is built from TRBV2 and TRBJ2-7, with 9 bases matching TRBD2. After removal of 6 bases from V and 0 bases from J, the junction contained 3 bases not matched to a gene. The CDR3 is 14 amino acids. Germline lookup yields CDR1 SNHLY and CDR2 FYNNEI.

The J gene is TRBJ1-6, the V gene TRBV4-1; D is ambiguous. From germline, CDR1 is MGHRA and CDR2 YSYEKL. Trimming pared 1 base from V and 5 bases from J, leaving 15 bases between. The CDR3 has 17 amino acids. The CDR3 sequence is CASSQVGLVADNSPLHF. In nucleotides, the CDR3 is TGCGCCAGCAGCCAAGTAGGTCTAGTGGCAGATAATTCACCCCTCCACTTT.

The V and J genes are TRBV2 and TRBJ1-5; D is possibly TRBD1 (6 bases). V lost 7 bases to trimming and J lost 1 base, with 14 bases between them. The CDR3 runs to 15 residues. CDR1 is SNHLY and CDR2 is FYNNEI in the germline V gene. CDR3 loop: CASNGQIVSNQPQHF. CDR3 in DNA: TGTGCCAGCAACGGACAGATTGTGAGCAATCAGCCCCAGCATTTT.

This rearrangement joins TRBV7-9 to TRBJ1-2, with D tentatively TRBD1 (5 bases). CDR1 and CDR2 from the germline V gene are SEHNR and FQNEAQ (reference sequence). The CDR3 covers 12 residues. Trimming stripped 5 bases from V and 7 bases from J, with 11 bases between. CDR3 bases: TGTGCCAGCAGCCCCCTGGGGGTTGGCTACACCTTC. Protein sequence: CASSPLGVGYTF.

This clone was recorded once. This chain joins TRBV7-3 and TRBJ2-5; D uncertain. Germline V gene sequence: CDR1 SGHTA, CDR2 FQGTGA. Between the trimmed V and J ends, which lost 4 bases and 5 bases, there was a span of 11 bases. The CDR3 has 13 amino acids. Here the CDR3 DNA reads TGTGCCAGCAGCTCCCGGGTGGGCGAGACCCAGTACTTC. Translated: CASSSRVGETQYF.

The chain couples TRBV4-3 to TRBJ2-7, with a weak D call TRBD1 (6 bases). This CDR3 region has 15 residues. V shed 3 bases and J shed 1 base, with 13 bases lying between them. Germline CDR1 LGHNA, CDR2 YSLEER. The CDR3 spells CASSHDRIGSYEQYF. The CDR3 DNA is TGCGCCAGCAGCCACGACAGGATTGGGTCCTACGAGCAGTACTTC.

This rearrangement joins TRBV6-4 to TRBJ2-7; 7 positions agree with TRBD1. The CDR3 loop spans 15 amino acids. V lost 9 bases and J lost 3; bases outside the gene matches: 14. Per the germline V gene, CDR1 is MRHNA and CDR2 is SNTAGT. CDR3: CASSFLLDRFYEQYF. DNA for the CDR3: TGTGCCAGTTCTTTCTTATTGGACAGGTTCTACGAGCAGTACTTC.

Regarding this clone: Germline and junction disagree at one end, which may indicate a read error. V gene TRBV27 combines with J gene TRBJ1-5; tentative D call: TRBD1 (5 bases). This CDR3 spans 14 amino acids. Per germline, CDR1 MNHEY and CDR2 SMNVEV (reference sequence). The CDR3 reads CASSPDRSSQPQHF. The CDR3 bases are TGTGCCAGCAGTCCAGACAGAAGCAGTCAGCCCCAGCATTTT.

This clone was seen a few times. V is TRBV20-1 and J is TRBJ2-7; D unresolved. The CDR3 is 13 residues long. V lost 3 bases and J lost 3, with 12 bases in between. The germline V gene has CDR1 DFQATT and CDR2 SNEGSKA (reference sequence). As DNA, the CDR3 is TGCAGTGCTAGTAACGTAGAGAACTACGAGCAGTACTTC. It codes for CSASNVENYEQYF.

This chain joins TRBV6-5 and TRBJ1-2; 9 nucleotides agree with TRBD1. After removal of 6 bases from V and 8 bases from J, the junction contained 10 bases not matched to a gene. The germline gives CDR1 MNHEY, CDR2 SVGAGI. The CDR3 contains 14 residues. Here the CDR3 DNA reads TGTGCCAGCAGCCCCGGGACAGGGAGTTACGGCTACACCTTC. This gives the protein CASSPGTGSYGYTF.

The CDR3 DNA reads TGTGCCAGCAGCTATTTGGACAGTCAAGAGACCCAGTACTTC. Protein sequence: CASSYLDSQETQYF. The chain couples TRBV4-2 to TRBJ2-5; tentatively, D is TRBD1 (6 bases). This CDR3 has 14 residues. The V end was cut by 5 bases, the J end by 2 bases, with 12 bases between. The germline V gene has CDR1 LGHNA and CDR2 YNFKEQ.

V gene TRBV28 combines with J gene TRBJ2-3; D possibly corresponds to TRBD1 (5 bases). V lost 4 bases and J 0 bases, leaving 11 bases between the germline ends. The CDR3 sequence is 15 residues long. Germline CDR1 and CDR2: MDHEN and SYDVKM. For the CDR3, the DNA is TGTGCCAGCAGTTACCCAGGGTCTAGCACAGATACGCAGTATTTT. Translating it yields CASSYPGSSTDTQYF.

The chain has TRBV14 and TRBJ1-2; D is unclear. V was cut by 0 bases and J by 10 bases, with 18 bases left in between. CDR1 is SGHDN, CDR2 FVKESK, per germline. CDR3 length: 15 residues. The DNA of the CDR3 is TGTGCCAGCAGCCAAGATATGGGGAGGCCGGTCCACTACACCTTC. Its translation: CASSQDMGRPVHYTF.

The chain couples TRBV12-3 or TRBV12-4 to TRBJ1-2; D is unclear. The CDR3 is 13 residues long. The V end lost 3 bases, the J end lost 7 bases, and 12 bases lay between the germline ends. This chain's CDR3 is CASSLAASRGYTF. The DNA for the CDR3 is TGTGCCAGCAGTTTGGCGGCGTCTCGTGGCTACACCTTC.